This TCR beta chain was sequenced for a study of OX40 agonist ivuxolimab in advanced cancers. Findings and caveats of the study: Mean expanded clone counts were higher in CD8+ than CD4+ T cells.

A word on this clone: Its target is not known.

Produced via immunoSEQ multiplex PCR; TCRdb's table is partial and in-frame only. The sample consists of more than 25,000 clones, around 87% of them appearing once. Patients who had autoimmune disease history or got systemic immunosuppression were left out. This CDR3 contains 13 residues. V lost 6 bases and J 5 bases, leaving 14 bases between the germline ends. Germline loops: CDR1 MNHEY, CDR2 SVGAGI. The sequenced sample was CD4+ or CD8+ T cells sorted from blood, obtained in a trial of the OX40 agonist ivuxolimab. This sequence originates from an adult with an advanced solid tumor such as melanoma, head and neck, liver or kidney cancer. The rearrangement links TRBV6-5 to TRBJ2-7; D tentatively reads TRBD1 or TRBD2 (6 bases each). The CDR3: CASSRLGGHEQYF. The CDR3 DNA reads as TGTGCCAGCAGCCGACTGGGGGGCCACGAGCAGTACTTC.